This T cell receptor beta chain was profiled in a study of blood T cells in healthy people across ages. Germline V gives CDR1 MNHEY, CDR2 SMNVEV (reference sequence). Trimming removed 6 bases from V and 8 bases from J; junction bases left unmatched: 9. CDR3 size: 14 residues. PBMCs were isolated at a quantity of at least 6.5 million per sample. The use of a sample-barcoded 5' primer and a J-beta primer mix characterized a second PCR of about 7 to 12 cycles. TCRdb ran MiXCR on the 5' RACE reads and lists one entry per CDR3 protein. The sample lists more than 600,000 distinct CDR3 sequences, 20% to 30% occurring once. This sample also appeared in a second study, on T cells of mothers and their children. From that second work: All extracted RNA went into cDNA synthesis, approximately 1.4 ug per 15 ul. Per child, 3 million or so TCR beta CDR3 reads were obtained, against over 9 million per mother.

The receptor comes from a boy aged 5-17 years in good health. Source material: blood. This chain joins TRBV27 and TRBJ1-4, with 7 bases identical to TRBD1. The CDR3 is CASSSDREHEKLFF. The CDR3, as DNA: TGTGCCAGCAGCTCTGACAGGGAACACGAAAAACTGTTTTTT.